The 29 T cell receptor beta chains listed next were all sequenced from one sample in a study of Ad26.COV2.S vaccination and SARS-CoV-2 variants. The treatment here: about 20 received Ad26.COV2.S at low or high dose, single or two shots; 5 received placebo; per-sample allocation not given. Day 63 after the first vaccine or placebo injection was the time point for sampling. Sequenced by immunoSEQ multiplex PCR; TCRdb stores in-frame clones only, minus some. Among under 400,000 clones listed, over 75% were seen once. The sequencing here drew on peripheral blood, taken in a trial of Ad26.COV2.S vaccine versus placebo. Receptors originate from a person between 18 and 60 years old who received the Ad26.COV2.S COVID-19 vaccine or a placebo.

The V gene is TRBV27, the J gene TRBJ1-4, with 7 bases matching TRBD1. The trim removed 3 bases at V and 4 bases at J, leaving 5 bases unmatched. From germline, CDR1 is MNHEY and CDR2 SMNVEV (reference sequence). The CDR3 extends over 15 amino acids. This chain's CDR3 is CASSLAGGINEKLFF. The CDR3, as DNA: TGTGCCAGCAGTTTGGCAGGGGGTATTAATGAAAAACTGTTTTTT.

The chain carries TRBV4-1 and TRBJ1-5; D is uncertain. Trimming pared 1 base from V and 0 bases from J, leaving 7 bases between. Germline CDR1 is MGHRA and CDR2 is YSYEKL. This CDR3 is built from 15 residues. This chain's CDR3 is CASSQALNSNQPQHF. The CDR3 DNA is TGCGCCAGCAGCCAAGCCCTTAATAGCAATCAGCCCCAGCATTTT.

This chain links TRBV11-3 with TRBJ2-5; a weak D match, TRBD2 (5 bases). The CDR3 extends over 13 amino acids. Trimming took 4 bases from V and 5 from J, leaving 11 bases between them. Germline loops: CDR1 SGHNT, CDR2 YENEEA. CDR3 DNA sequence: TGTGCCAGCAGCTCAAGGCCGGGGGAGACCCAGTACTTC. Protein: CASSSRPGETQYF.

The rearrangement uses TRBV6-5 and TRBJ1-6; D is uncertain. Germline lookup yields CDR1 MNHEY and CDR2 SVGAGI. The V end was cut by 5 bases, the J end by 11 bases, with 19 bases between. The CDR3 runs 15 residues. The CDR3 bases are TGTGCCAGCAGTCGTACCGGGGTTACCAGCCCACCCCTCCACTTT. Its protein is CASSRTGVTSPPLHF.

The CDR3 nucleotides are TGTGCCAGCAGCTTAACCTACTCGGGGGAAAACTATGGCTACACCTTC. Translation gives CASSLTYSGENYGYTF. This rearrangement joins TRBV7-9 to TRBJ1-2; D is possibly TRBD1 (5 bases). Germline V gene data show CDR1 as SEHNR and CDR2 as FQNEAQ (reference sequence). Trimming took 2 bases from V and 2 from J, leaving 15 bases between them. There are 16 residues in the CDR3.

The chain recombines TRBV4-3 with TRBJ1-2; weak D call: TRBD1 (5 bases). The CDR3 has 14 residues. V was cut by 0 bases and J by 4 bases, with 9 bases left in between. Germline V CDR1 and CDR2: LGHNA, YSLEER. CDR3 DNA: TGCGCCAGCAGCCAAGAGCGGACACGCTATGGCTACACCTTC. Residues: CASSQERTRYGYTF.

The chain couples TRBV19 to TRBJ1-4; 10 bases agree with TRBD1. CDR1 and CDR2 from the germline V gene are LNHDA and SQIVND (reference sequence). The CDR3 consists of 16 residues. V was pared by 6 bases and J by 3 bases, with 7 bases of the junction left unmatched. For the CDR3, the DNA is TGTGCCAGTAGGACAGGGGGCGCGGCGGCTAATGAAAAACTGTTTTTT. This encodes CASRTGGAAANEKLFF.

The genes are TRBV5-4 and TRBJ1-3; TRBD1 aligns across 7 bases. The germline V gene has CDR1 SGHNT and CDR2 YYREEE (reference sequence). Germline trimming cut 7 bases from V and 4 bases from J; bases unmatched to any gene: 11. The CDR3 contains 15 residues. CDR3 region: CASFQTGTPGNTIYF. CDR3 in DNA: TGTGCCAGCTTCCAGACAGGGACACCGGGAAACACCATATATTTT.

The V call is TRBV4-1, the J call TRBJ2-5, with 7 bases fitting TRBD2. The ends lost 1 base at V and 5 bases at J; junction bases unmatched: 7. Germline CDR1 and CDR2: MGHRA and YSYEKL. The CDR3 consists of 15 residues. CDR3 region: CASSQATSPTETQYF. The CDR3 region has the DNA TGCGCCAGCAGCCAAGCGACTAGCCCTACGGAGACCCAGTACTTC.

The chain has TRBV3-1 (or the pseudogene TRBV3-2) and TRBJ1-6; 7 bases map to TRBD1. Trimming took 4 bases from V and 11 from J; bases not matched to a gene: 8. Germline V CDR1 and CDR2: LGHDT, YNNKEL (reference sequence). The CDR3 spans 14 residues. The CDR3: CASSPQGKVTPLHF. CDR3 in DNA: TGTGCCAGCAGCCCACAGGGGAAAGTGACACCCCTCCACTTT.

The chain employs TRBV23-1 and TRBJ2-7; D may be TRBD1 (5 bases). TRBV23-1 is flagged as an ORF with uncertain function. Trimming removed 3 bases from V and 0 bases from J, with 6 bases in between. CDR3 length: 13 residues. The DNA of the CDR3 is TGCGCCAGCAGTCACAGGGACTCCTACGAGCAGTACTTC. Translation gives CASSHRDSYEQYF.

This chain connects TRBV6-1 to TRBJ2-1, with D possibly matching TRBD2 (5 bases). V shed 2 bases and J shed 8 bases, with 7 bases lying between them. CDR1 and CDR2 from the germline V gene are MNHNS and SASEGT. The CDR3 length is 12 residues. The CDR3 loop reads CASSEREDEQFF. The DNA for the CDR3 is TGTGCCAGCAGTGAACGGGAAGATGAGCAGTTCTTC.

V and J are TRBV5-1 and TRBJ2-7; D is uncertain. Trimming took 0 bases from V and 6 from J, leaving 7 bases between them. The V gene's germline CDR1 is SGHRS and CDR2 YFSETQ. The CDR3 has 12 residues. This CDR3 reads CASSLEAGEQYF. For the CDR3, the DNA is TGCGCCAGCAGCTTGGAGGCAGGCGAGCAGTACTTC.

V is TRBV6-2 or TRBV6-3 and J is TRBJ1-2; a possible D gene is TRBD1 (5 bases). V lost 5 bases to trimming and J lost 5 bases, with 21 bases between them. This CDR3 spans 16 amino acids. Germline V gives CDR1 MNHEY, CDR2 SVGEGT. The CDR3 DNA follows: TGTGCCAGCAGTCAAACCCTGGGACGGACCCCGTATGGCTACACCTTC. The encoded protein is CASSQTLGRTPYGYTF.

The chain joins TRBV9 to TRBJ2-7, with a weak D call TRBD2 (6 bases). CDR1 SGDLS and CDR2 YYNGEE come from the germline V gene. There are 14 residues in the CDR3. Trimming shortened V by 3 bases and J by 5 bases, and 15 bases separated the two germline ends. CDR3 region: CASSGRERRDEQYF. In nucleotides, the CDR3 is TGTGCCAGCAGCGGTCGGGAGAGAAGGGACGAGCAGTACTTC. The full variable domain, rest sourced from reference TRBV9 and TRBJ2-7, is DSGVTQTPKHLITATGQRVTLRCSPRSGDLSVYWYQQSLDQGLQFLIQYYNGEERAKGNILERFSAQQFPDLHSELNLSSLELGDSALYFCASSGRERRDEQYFGPGTRLTVT.

This chain joins TRBV6-6 and TRBJ1-5; weak D call: TRBD1 (5 bases). V lost 4 bases and J lost 5, with 12 bases in between. Germline values: CDR1 MNHNY, CDR2 SVGAGI (reference sequence). This CDR3 is built from 14 residues. This CDR3 is CASSFGAGDQPQHF. The DNA of the CDR3 is TGTGCCAGCAGTTTCGGGGCTGGGGATCAGCCCCAGCATTTT.

This sequence joins TRBV5-1 and TRBJ2-1, with TRBD1 matching 10 bases. CDR3 size: 16 residues. Per the germline V gene, CDR1 is SGHRS and CDR2 is YFSETQ. V dropped 3 bases and J dropped 4; count of bases not matched to a gene: 7. CDR3 region: CASSSGQGVGYNEQFF. CDR3 coding DNA: TGCGCCAGCAGCTCCGGACAGGGGGTAGGGTACAATGAGCAGTTCTTC. Full variable domain (rest looked up from reference TRBV5-1 and TRBJ2-1): KAGVTQTPRYLIKTRGQQVTLSCSPISGHRSVSWYQQTPGQGLQFLFEYFSETQRNKGNFPGRFSGRQFSNSRSEMNVSTLELGDSALYLCASSSGQGVGYNEQFFGPGTRLTVL.

The chain is built from TRBV7-9 and TRBJ2-1, with 9 bases aligning to TRBD2. Unmatched junction bases numbered 4, after V lost 6 bases and J lost 10 bases. Looked up from germline, CDR1 is SEHNR and CDR2 is FQNEAQ (reference sequence). The CDR3 covers 12 residues. The CDR3, as DNA: TGTGCCAGCAGTTCAGCGGGGGGCGAGCAGTTCTTC. Its translation is CASSSAGGEQFF. The complete variable domain, with remaining parts taken from reference TRBV7-9 and TRBJ2-1, reads DTGVSQNPRHKITKRGQNVTFRCDPISEHNRLYWYRQTLGQGPEFLTYFQNEAQLEKSRLLSDRFSAERPKGSFSTLEIQRTEQGDSAMYLCASSSAGGEQFFGPGTRLTVL.

CDR3 protein: CASSGNWDGNSPLHF. The CDR3 DNA reads TGTGCCAGCAGCGGGAATTGGGACGGGAATTCACCCCTCCACTTT. The chain links TRBV5-6 to TRBJ1-6; D might be TRBD1 (5 bases). The CDR3 loop spans 15 amino acids. The V end lost 4 bases, the J end lost 7 bases, and 15 bases lay between the germline ends. Germline values: CDR1 SGHDT, CDR2 YYEEEE.

The rearrangement uses TRBV19 and TRBJ1-5; D ambiguous. CDR3 length equals 16 residues. Germline V gives CDR1 LNHDA, CDR2 SQIVND (reference sequence). V lost 7 bases and J 0 bases, leaving 16 bases between the germline ends. The DNA for the CDR3 is TGTGCCAGTACCCCGGGGATAGGTCTTAGCAATCAGCCCCAGCATTTT. Translated, it gives CASTPGIGLSNQPQHF.

The gene calls are TRBV3-1 (or the pseudogene TRBV3-2) and TRBJ1-3; a weak D match, TRBD1 (5 bases). With 4 bases removed from V and 0 bases from J, the gap between germline ends came to 7 bases. Germline lookup yields CDR1 LGHDT and CDR2 YNNKEL (reference sequence). The CDR3 extends over 14 amino acids. The CDR3 loop reads CASSLTDSGNTIYF. The CDR3 DNA sequence: TGTGCCAGCAGCCTGACAGACTCTGGAAACACCATATATTTT.

J is TRBJ2-7 and V is TRBV4-2; 13 bases align to TRBD2. Germline V CDR1 and CDR2: LGHNA, YNFKEQ. With V trimmed by 4 bases and J by 4 bases, 4 bases remained unmatched. The CDR3 length is 15 residues. CDR3 sequence (DNA): TGTGCCAGCAGCCCAGAGGGACTAGCGGGGTACGAGCAGTACTTC. Amino acids: CASSPEGLAGYEQYF.

Comment on this clone: Other DNA variants within this sample encode the same CDR3. The chain carries TRBV30 and TRBJ1-1; D unclear. Trimming shortened V by 1 base and J by 0 bases, and 3 bases separated the two germline ends. The CDR3 length is 12 residues. Germline assignment: CDR1 GTSNPN and CDR2 SVGIG (reference sequence). The CDR3 region is CAWSDMNTEAFF. As DNA, the CDR3 is TGTGCCTGGAGTGACATGAACACTGAAGCTTTCTTT.

CDR3 nucleotides: TGTGCCATCAGTGAGTTAAATCAGCCCCAGCATTTT. This sequence encodes CAISELNQPQHF. The chain carries TRBV10-3 and TRBJ1-5; D is unclear. V lost 1 base to trimming and J lost 4 bases, with 2 bases between them. CDR3 size: 12 residues. Germline-derived CDR1 and CDR2 are ENHRY and SYGVKD.

This chain connects TRBV10-3 to TRBJ1-2; 9 nucleotides align to TRBD1. This CDR3 spans 19 amino acids. CDR1 and CDR2 from the germline V gene are ENHRY and SYGVKD. The junction had 22 bases not matched to a gene; V was cut back by 8 bases and J by 3 bases. The CDR3, as DNA: TGTGCCATCGGCGGGGACAAAGAGGCCGGGACAGGGTTCGACTATGGCTACACCTTC. This sequence encodes CAIGGDKEAGTGFDYGYTF.

The chain has TRBV24-1 and TRBJ1-2; D uncertain. Germline V CDR1 and CDR2: KGHDR, SFDVKD. The length of the CDR3 is 12 residues. V lost 3 bases and J 6 bases, leaving 7 bases between the germline ends. The CDR3 DNA sequence: TGTGCCACCAGTGATCCCGCGCATGGCTACACCTTC. This gives the protein CATSDPAHGYTF.

This chain connects TRBV5-1 to TRBJ2-5, with D maybe TRBD2 (5 bases). Trimming removed 4 bases at V and 5 bases at J, with 15 bases between. Germline CDR1 is SGHRS and CDR2 is YFSETQ. This CDR3 comprises 14 residues. DNA for the CDR3: TGCGCCAGCAGCCCGGGCCCGGGAAGGGAGACCCAGTACTTC. Translation gives CASSPGPGRETQYF.

This clone was found once. The chain carries TRBV4-2 and TRBJ2-5, with 9 bases lining up with TRBD2. This CDR3 contains 16 residues. Germline V lookup: CDR1 LGHNA, CDR2 YNFKEQ. The junction had 8 bases not matched to a gene; V was cut back by 1 base and J by 5 bases. The CDR3 DNA follows: TGTGCCAGCAGCCAAGGTGCTAGCGGGATGGGGGAGACCCAGTACTTC. Protein product: CASSQGASGMGETQYF.

The V gene is TRBV12-3 or TRBV12-4, the J gene TRBJ1-2, with TRBD1 as a possible D gene (6 bases). The V gene lost 8 bases and the J gene lost 4 bases, with 14 bases spanning the gap. The CDR3 is 13 amino acids. CDR3 bases: TGTGCCAGCCGTAGCCAGGGGATCTATGGCTACACCTTC. Its protein product is CASRSQGIYGYTF.